Following are 30 T cell receptor beta chains from one sample sequenced in a study of cytomegalovirus exposure and HLA in healthy donors. Both 60 Vbeta primers and 13 Jbeta primers went into the PCR. Repertoires were generated with immunoSEQ multiplex PCR, while TCRdb's copy carries only in-frame clones and drops some. Seen here are roughly 240,000 clones, approximately 78% observed once, and the top ten hold 0.45% to 0.5%. Sequencing was done on a sample of PBMCs. These receptors originate from a boy aged 5 to 17 in good health and CMV-seronegative.

This chain connects TRBV5-1 to TRBJ1-5; the D is unclear. This CDR3 is built from 10 residues. CDR1 SGHRS and CDR2 YFSETQ come from the germline V gene. The V end was cut by 7 bases, the J end by 4 bases, with 3 bases between. The CDR3 loop reads CASPNQPQHF. The CDR3, as DNA: TGCGCCAGCCCAAATCAGCCCCAGCATTTT.

CDR3 region: CASSLSSSGSVGEQFF. CDR3 bases: TGTGCCAGCAGCTTGTCATCTAGCGGGAGCGTAGGTGAGCAGTTCTTC. The chain has TRBV7-8 and TRBJ2-1; 10 bases fit TRBD2. This CDR3 has 16 residues. J gave up 9 bases and V 3 bases, and 11 bases lay outside the gene matches. From germline, CDR1 is SGHVS and CDR2 FQNEAQ. The full variable domain, its missing parts supplied by reference TRBV7-8 and TRBJ2-1, is GAGVSQSPRYKVAKRGQDVALRCDPISGHVSLFWYQQALGQGPEFLTYFQNEAQLDKSGLPSDRFFAERPEGSVSTLKIQRTQQEDSAVYLCASSLSSSGSVGEQFFGPGTRLTVL.

The chain employs TRBV27 and TRBJ2-7; 8 bases map to TRBD2. This CDR3 comprises 15 residues. Germline V lookup: CDR1 MNHEY, CDR2 SMNVEV (reference sequence). The junction had 10 bases not matched to a gene; V was cut back by 7 bases and J by 2 bases. This CDR3 reads CASTRGGAPPYEQYF. For the CDR3, the DNA is TGTGCCAGCACCCGGGGGGGGGCTCCCCCCTACGAGCAGTACTTC.

V usage is TRBV9 and J usage is TRBJ1-2, with 7 positions matching TRBD1. The CDR3 is 15 amino acids. V lost 0 bases, J lost 2 bases, and 4 bases stayed unmatched. Germline V CDR1 and CDR2: SGDLS, YYNGEE. The CDR3 nucleotides read TGTGCCAGCAGCGTAGAGGGGACAGTAAACTATGGCTACACCTTC. Translating it yields CASSVEGTVNYGYTF.

This clone was observed a single time. This chain's CDR3 is CASSAGGTDNQPQHF. CDR3 sequence (DNA): TGTGCCAGCAGCGCCGGAGGGACAGACAATCAGCCCCAGCATTTT. This rearrangement joins TRBV5-6 to TRBJ1-5; 7 bases are a match to TRBD1. The CDR3 runs to 15 residues. Trimming cost V 4 bases and J 3 bases; bases outside gene matches: 7. Germline-derived CDR1 and CDR2 are SGHDT and YYEEEE.

The V and J genes are TRBV27 and TRBJ2-1, with TRBD2 identical over 7 bases. CDR3 size: 17 residues. V dropped 0 bases and J dropped 7; count of bases not matched to a gene: 12. CDR1 and CDR2 (germline): MNHEY, SMNVEV (reference sequence). CDR3 sequence reads: CASSLSLAREGRNEQFF. For the CDR3, the DNA is TGTGCCAGCAGTTTATCCCTGGCGAGGGAGGGAAGGAATGAGCAGTTCTTC.

In its sample, this clone was seen a few times. The rearrangement joins TRBV2 to TRBJ1-1, with a possible D match to TRBD1 (6 bases). Between the trimmed V and J ends, which lost 3 bases and 1 base, there was a span of 15 bases. Germline V gene sequence: CDR1 SNHLY, CDR2 FYNNEI. The CDR3 totals 16 residues. CDR3 DNA sequence: TGTGCCAGCAGTGACCCCAGACAGGCCAGGAACACTGAAGCTTTCTTT. The encoded protein is CASSDPRQARNTEAFF.

The V call is TRBV20-1, the J call TRBJ2-5; a weak D match, TRBD2 (6 bases). The CDR3 loop spans 11 amino acids. V lost 3 bases to trimming and J lost 5 bases, with 7 bases between them. Germline-derived CDR1 and CDR2 are DFQATT and SNEGSKA (reference sequence). As DNA, the CDR3 is TGCAGTGCTAGGCTAGCGGAGACCCAGTACTTC. This codes for CSARLAETQYF.

The chain is built from TRBV7-8 and TRBJ2-7, with D maybe TRBD2 (6 bases). Trimming removed 5 bases from V and 5 bases from J, with 28 bases in between. The CDR3 runs 18 residues. Germline V gene sequence: CDR1 SGHVS, CDR2 FQNEAQ. The CDR3 protein is CASSQAQQLGDSGHEQYF. The CDR3 DNA reads TGTGCCAGCAGCCAAGCCCAACAATTAGGGGACTCGGGGCACGAGCAGTACTTC.

This clone was found a few times. The CDR3 here is CASTLESGEGTGELFF. In DNA form, the CDR3 reads TGCGCCAGCACTTTGGAGAGCGGAGAGGGCACCGGGGAGCTGTTTTTT. The V and J genes are TRBV4-1 and TRBJ2-2; D perhaps matches TRBD2 (5 bases). This CDR3 region has 16 residues. CDR1 is MGHRA and CDR2 is YSYEKL in the germline V gene. V gave up 7 bases and J gave up 4 bases, with 19 bases separating them.

The V call is TRBV6-6, the J call TRBJ1-3; the D is unclear. CDR3 length equals 14 residues. The ends were cut back, 6 bases at V and 0 bases at J, with 9 bases in the middle. Germline V gives CDR1 MNHNY, CDR2 SVGAGI (reference sequence). CDR3 residues: CASRHQVSGNTIYF. The CDR3 coding sequence is TGTGCCAGCAGACACCAAGTCTCTGGAAACACCATATATTTT.

V is TRBV10-3 and J is TRBJ2-7, with D perhaps matching TRBD1 (6 bases). Germline values: CDR1 ENHRY, CDR2 SYGVKD. The V gene lost 4 bases and the J gene lost 2 bases, with 21 bases spanning the gap. The CDR3 is 17 residues long. CDR3 coding DNA: TGTGCCATCAGTGGTTCAGGGGCACATAGAGGGCCCTACGAGCAGTACTTC. This sequence encodes CAISGSGAHRGPYEQYF.

The V gene is TRBV30, the J gene TRBJ2-2; 10 nucleotides line up with TRBD1. Trimming at V came to 3 bases and at J to 0 bases, leaving 4 bases not matched to a gene. From germline, CDR1 is GTSNPN and CDR2 SVGIG (reference sequence). The CDR3 loop spans 16 amino acids. CDR3 loop: CAWRTTGGANTGELFF. CDR3 bases: TGTGCCTGGAGGACGACAGGGGGCGCGAACACCGGGGAGCTGTTTTTT.

The rearrangement uses TRBV27 and TRBJ1-1; TRBD1 matches 8 bases. The CDR3 contains 19 residues. V was pared by 7 bases and J by 5 bases, with 24 bases of the junction left unmatched. CDR1 is MNHEY and CDR2 is SMNVEV in the germline V gene (reference sequence). CDR3 region: CASTLQFTGIRDRRTEAFF. DNA of the CDR3: TGTGCCAGCACCCTTCAGTTTACGGGAATCCGGGACAGGCGGACTGAAGCTTTCTTT.

The CDR3 is CAWTRLAARPDTQYF. The DNA for the CDR3 is TGTGCCTGGACCCGACTAGCGGCCCGGCCAGATACGCAGTATTTT. The chain recombines TRBV30 with TRBJ2-3; 9 bases are shared with TRBD2. The germline CDR1 and CDR2 sequences are GTSNPN and SVGIG (reference sequence). The CDR3 is 15 amino acids. J lost 4 bases, V lost 4 bases, and 9 bases had no gene match.

This chain links TRBV6-5 with TRBJ2-7; 8 positions match TRBD1. The germline V gene encodes CDR1 MNHEY and CDR2 SVGAGI. The CDR3 totals 15 residues. V dropped 5 bases and J dropped 4; count of bases not matched to a gene: 10. CDR3 DNA: TGTGCCAGCAGTAAACTTCCGGGACAGGCATACGAGCAGTACTTC. Amino acid sequence: CASSKLPGQAYEQYF.

The chain combines TRBV1 with TRBJ1-3; the DNA was not used to check the table's D call, TRBD1. TRBV1 is a pseudogene. The CDR3 is made up of 18 amino acids. The CDR3 sequence is CTSSLKTGRGVYGNTIYF. The DNA of the CDR3 is TGCACCAGCAGCCTTAAGACAGGGCGAGGGGTATATGGAAACACCATATATTTT.

There are a few counts of this clone. This chain connects TRBV19 to TRBJ1-5, with no clear D. Germline V gives CDR1 LNHDA, CDR2 SQIVND (reference sequence). This CDR3 has 15 amino acids. With 7 bases removed from V and 0 bases from J, the gap between germline ends came to 13 bases. CDR3 sequence: CASTYSPYSNQPQHF. The CDR3 DNA reads as TGTGCCAGTACGTACAGTCCCTATAGCAATCAGCCCCAGCATTTT.

The chain links TRBV18 to TRBJ2-7; D is uncertain. This CDR3 region has 16 residues. CDR1 is KGHSH and CDR2 is LQKENI in the germline V gene. V was clipped by 3 bases and J by 0 bases, with 15 bases between them. CDR3 DNA sequence: TGTGCCAGCTCACCCACGACGCAGGTTCTCTCCTACGAGCAGTACTTC. This translates into CASSPTTQVLSYEQYF.

J is TRBJ1-1 and V is TRBV11-2; D is possibly TRBD1 (6 bases). V shed 5 bases and J shed 1 base, with 20 bases lying between them. The length of the CDR3 is 17 residues. Per the germline V gene, CDR1 is SGHAT and CDR2 is FQNNGV. The CDR3 DNA reads as TGTGCCAGCAGCAGTTACTGGAGGACAGCAAAGAACACTGAAGCTTTCTTT. This translates into CASSSYWRTAKNTEAFF.

The rearrangement joins TRBV5-6 to TRBJ1-5; 7 nucleotides agree with TRBD1. Germline loops: CDR1 SGHDT, CDR2 YYEEEE. CDR3 length: 14 residues. V lost 4 bases to trimming and J lost 7 bases; unmatched junction nucleotides: 8. Written as DNA, the CDR3 is TGTGCCAGCAGCCGCGACAGGGAAGGACAGCCCCAGCATTTT. Translating it yields CASSRDREGQPQHF.

CDR3 bases: TGTGCCAGCAGTGGTCAACCGGGACAGATCTATGGCTACACCTTC. Protein: CASSGQPGQIYGYTF. V usage is TRBV2 and J usage is TRBJ1-2, with 7 bases that match TRBD1. The CDR3 is 15 amino acids. Losses at the gene ends were 4 bases for V and 4 bases for J; bases not matched to a gene: 9. CDR1 SNHLY and CDR2 FYNNEI come from the germline V gene.

This chain joins TRBV5-1 and TRBJ2-7, with 9 bases identical to TRBD1. The J segment lost 2 bases and the V segment lost 4 bases, leaving 4 bases of the junction unmatched. The germline gives CDR1 SGHRS, CDR2 YFSETQ. CDR3 length: 14 amino acids. CDR3 DNA sequence: TGCGCCAGCAGCATGGGACAGGGTACCTACGAGCAGTACTTC. This codes for CASSMGQGTYEQYF.

V is TRBV5-1 and J is TRBJ2-7; TRBD1 aligns across 7 bases. Trimming at V came to 2 bases and at J to 2 bases, leaving 7 bases not matched to a gene. Germline CDR1 is SGHRS and CDR2 is YFSETQ. The CDR3 sequence is 15 residues long. The CDR3 region has the DNA TGCGCCAGCAGCTTCAGACAGGGCAAGGCCTACGAGCAGTACTTC. Residues: CASSFRQGKAYEQYF.

This clone was detected a few times. The chain couples TRBV29-1 to TRBJ2-7; TRBD1 is a possible D gene (6 bases). Per the germline V gene, CDR1 is SQVTM and CDR2 is ANQGSEA. V was trimmed by 7 bases and J by 0 bases, leaving 19 bases between them. This CDR3 contains 15 residues. This chain's CDR3 is CSAQFRGLGSYEQYF. Here the CDR3 DNA reads TGCAGCGCCCAGTTCAGGGGCTTAGGCTCCTACGAGCAGTACTTC.

This clone was observed a handful of times. V gene TRBV7-9 combines with J gene TRBJ2-5; maybe TRBD1 (5 bases). Looked up from germline, CDR1 is SEHNR and CDR2 is FQNEAQ (reference sequence). Deletions cut 2 bases from V and 4 bases from J, with 11 bases between. CDR3 size: 14 residues. The DNA for the CDR3 is TGTGCCAGCAGCTTATTAGGGGCTGTAGAGACCCAGTACTTC. Amino acids: CASSLLGAVETQYF.

The chain uses TRBV7-3 and TRBJ2-3, with D maybe TRBD1 (6 bases). CDR1 and CDR2 (germline): SGHTA, FQGTGA. The V and J ends lost 0 bases and 4 bases respectively, with 17 bases between them. The CDR3 sequence is 17 residues long. The CDR3 sequence: CASSLTILGKGADTQYF. For the CDR3, the DNA is TGTGCCAGCAGCTTAACTATTTTGGGGAAGGGGGCAGATACGCAGTATTTT.

This clone has just a few counts. Distinct nucleotide sequences in the sample also encode this CDR3. The chain uses TRBV7-6 and TRBJ2-3, with a weak D call TRBD1 (5 bases). The CDR3 length is 14 residues. Germline V gene lookup returns CDR1 SGHVS and CDR2 FNYEAQ. Between the trimmed V and J ends, which lost 1 base and 1 base, there was a span of 6 bases. CDR3 amino acids: CASSLVQGTDTQYF. CDR3 nucleotide sequence: TGTGCCAGCAGCTTAGTACAGGGCACAGATACGCAGTATTTT. Looking up the rest from reference TRBV7-6 and TRBJ2-3 gives the full variable domain: GAGVSQSPRYKVTKRGQDVALRCDPISGHVSLYWYRQALGQGPEFLTYFNYEAQQDKSGLPNDRFSAERPEGSISTLTIQRTEQRDSAMYRCASSLVQGTDTQYFGPGTRLTVL.

The V gene is TRBV12-5, the J gene TRBJ1-5, with unresolved D. The CDR3 totals 17 residues. The V and J ends lost 0 bases and 0 bases respectively, with 12 bases between them. The germline gives CDR1 LGHNT, CDR2 FRNRAP. CDR3 sequence (DNA): TGTGCTAGTGGTTTGGTACTCCTTGGTGTTAGCAATCAGCCCCAGCATTTT. Protein: CASGLVLLGVSNQPQHF.

The chain couples TRBV4-1 to TRBJ1-6; 7 bases fit TRBD1. The CDR3 extends over 15 amino acids. Germline assignment: CDR1 MGHRA and CDR2 YSYEKL. Trimming at V came to 1 base and at J to 15 bases, leaving 12 bases not matched to a gene. The CDR3 region has the DNA TGCGCCAGCAGCCAAGGAGACAGGGCCGCTGGGGTCCTCCACTTT. Residues: CASSQGDRAAGVLHF.